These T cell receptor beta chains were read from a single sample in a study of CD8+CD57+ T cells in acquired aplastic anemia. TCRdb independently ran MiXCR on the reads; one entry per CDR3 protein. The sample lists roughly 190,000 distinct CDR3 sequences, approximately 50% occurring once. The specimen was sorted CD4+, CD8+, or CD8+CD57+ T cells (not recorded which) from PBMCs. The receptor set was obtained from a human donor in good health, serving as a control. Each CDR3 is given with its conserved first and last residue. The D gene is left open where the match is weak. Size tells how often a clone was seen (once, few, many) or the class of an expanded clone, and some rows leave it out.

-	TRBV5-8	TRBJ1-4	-	CASSLAGQPSATNEKLFF	TGCGCCAGCAGCTTGGCCGGCCAGCCCTCTGCAACTAATGAAAAACTGTTTTTT
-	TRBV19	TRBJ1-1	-	CASTTYGTGRASEAFF	TGTGCCAGTACCACTTATGGGACGGGAAGGGCCTCCGAAGCTTTCTTT
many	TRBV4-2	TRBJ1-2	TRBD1	CASSPGQGTFYGYTF	TGTGCCAGCAGCCCGGGACAGGGGACTTTCTATGGCTACACCTTC
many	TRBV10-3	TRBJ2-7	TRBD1	CAISLDRGRPYEQYF	TGTGCCATCAGTCTTGACAGGGGGAGGCCCTACGAGCAGTACTTC
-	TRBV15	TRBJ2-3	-	CATSARDWITDTQYF	TGTGCCACCAGCGCGCGGGACTGGATCACAGATACGCAGTATTTT
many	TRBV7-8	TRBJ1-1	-	CASSFAEKNTEAFF	TGTGCCAGCAGTTTTGCAGAAAAGAACACTGAAGCTTTCTTT
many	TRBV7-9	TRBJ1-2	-	CASSLLGGYTF	TGTGCCAGCAGCTTATTGGGTGGCTACACCTTC
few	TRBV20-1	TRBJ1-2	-	CSAPRGRDYGYTF	TGCAGTGCCCCAAGGGGAAGGGACTATGGCTACACCTTC
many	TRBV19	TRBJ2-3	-	CASSISLGHDTQYF	TGTGCCAGTAGTATAAGCCTTGGGCATGATACGCAGTATTTT
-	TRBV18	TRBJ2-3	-	CASSLRPGKGTDTQYF	TGTGCCAGCTCACTGCGCCCGGGTAAGGGGACAGATACGCAGTATTTT
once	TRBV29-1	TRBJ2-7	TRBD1	CSVEGAGQGSYEQYF	TGCAGCGTTGAAGGAGCGGGACAGGGATCCTACGAGCAGTACTTC
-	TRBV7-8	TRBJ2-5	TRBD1	CASSPPGTGGQEIQYF	TGTGCCAGCAGCCCCCCCGGAACAGGGGGCCAAGAGATCCAGTACTTC
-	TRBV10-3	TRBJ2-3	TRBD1	CAISESTGGTDTQYF	TGTGCCATCAGTGAGTCGACAGGGGGCACAGATACGCAGTATTTT
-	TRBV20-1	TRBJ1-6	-	CSASPNSPLHF	TGCAGTGCTAGTCCTAATTCACCCCTCCACTTT
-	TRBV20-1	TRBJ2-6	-	CSARFEGGLTF	TGCAGTGCCAGATTCGAGGGGGGGCTGACTTTC
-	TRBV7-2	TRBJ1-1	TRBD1	CASSSGGEYTEAFF	TGTGCCAGCAGCTCAGGGGGGGAATACACTGAAGCTTTCTTT
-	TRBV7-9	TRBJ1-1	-	CASSSGVTYTEAFF	TGTGCCAGCAGCTCAGGGGTTACGTACACTGAAGCTTTCTTT
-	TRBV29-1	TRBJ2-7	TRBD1	CSVEILDRGLPSYEQYF	TGCAGCGTTGAAATATTGGACAGGGGGCTCCCCTCCTACGAGCAGTACTTC
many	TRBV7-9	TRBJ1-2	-	CASSQGPSRQALGYTF	TGTGCCAGCAGCCAAGGGCCAAGTAGACAGGCCCTCGGCTACACCTTC
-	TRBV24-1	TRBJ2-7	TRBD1	CATSPGQGVYEQYF	TGTGCCACCAGTCCGGGACAGGGGGTCTACGAGCAGTACTTC
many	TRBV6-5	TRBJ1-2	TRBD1	CASSRGTGLLDGYTF	TGTGCCAGCAGCCGAGGGACAGGTCTTTTGGATGGCTACACCTTC
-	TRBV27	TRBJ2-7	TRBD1	CASSARRDSSYEQYF	TGTGCCAGCAGTGCGCGCCGGGACAGTTCCTACGAGCAGTACTTC
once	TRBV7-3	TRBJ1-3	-	CASSLKGGSLSGNTIYF	TGTGCCAGCAGCTTAAAGGGGGGCAGCCTCTCTGGAAACACCATATATTTT
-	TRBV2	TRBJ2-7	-	CASSLGPGTYEQYF	TGTGCCAGCAGCTTGGGACCCGGGACCTACGAGCAGTACTTC
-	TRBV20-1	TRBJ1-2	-	CSARDLREQNYGYTF	TGCAGTGCTAGAGATCTGAGAGAGCAAAACTATGGCTACACCTTC
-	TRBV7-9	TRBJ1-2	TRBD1	CASSLSPGTGRHYGYTF	TGTGCCAGCAGCTTATCACCCGGGACAGGGAGGCACTATGGCTACACCTTC
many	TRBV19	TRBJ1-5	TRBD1	CASSYQGGDQPQHF	TGTGCCAGTAGCTATCAGGGGGGGGATCAGCCCCAGCATTTT
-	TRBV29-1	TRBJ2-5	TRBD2	CSEGTSGGGQETQYF	TGCAGCGAAGGGACTAGCGGGGGGGGGCAAGAGACCCAGTACTTC
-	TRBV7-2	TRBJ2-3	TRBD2	CASRAGGQSTQYF	TGTGCCAGTAGAGCGGGGGGTCAGAGTACGCAGTATTTT
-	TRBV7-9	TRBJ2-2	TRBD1	CASTLSGGTGELFF	TGTGCCAGCACCTTGTCAGGGGGCACCGGGGAGCTGTTTTTT
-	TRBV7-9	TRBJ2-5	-	CASSSRRLEMTQYF	TGTGCCAGCAGCTCCAGGCGTTTGGAGATGACCCAGTACTTC
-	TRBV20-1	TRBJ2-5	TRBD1	CSAITRRGRETQYF	TGCAGTGCTATTACTCGAAGGGGGCGGGAGACCCAGTACTTC
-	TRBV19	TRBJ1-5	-	CASSMGGAYSNQPQHF	TGTGCCAGTAGTATGGGCGGAGCATATAGCAATCAGCCCCAGCATTTT
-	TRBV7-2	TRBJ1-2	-	CASRKGRGYTF	TGTGCCAGCAGAAAGGGACGGGGCTACACCTTC
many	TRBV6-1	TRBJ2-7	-	CASSAKVESYEQYF	TGTGCCAGCAGTGCAAAAGTGGAATCCTACGAGCAGTACTTC
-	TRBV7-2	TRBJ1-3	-	CASSLASAGGNTIYF	TGTGCCAGCAGCTTAGCCTCGGCTGGTGGAAACACCATATATTTT
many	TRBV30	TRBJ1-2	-	CAWSVQWGDGYTF	TGTGCCTGGAGTGTACAGTGGGGTGATGGCTACACCTTC
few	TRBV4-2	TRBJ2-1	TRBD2	CASSQLRGENEQFF	TGTGCCAGCAGCCAACTCCGGGGGGAGAATGAGCAGTTCTTC
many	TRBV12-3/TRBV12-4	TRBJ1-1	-	CASATAANTEAFF	TGTGCCAGCGCGACAGCCGCGAACACTGAAGCTTTCTTT
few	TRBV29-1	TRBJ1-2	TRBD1	CSGGTGTYGYTF	TGCAGCGGGGGGACAGGGACCTATGGCTACACCTTC
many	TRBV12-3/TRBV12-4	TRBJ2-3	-	CASSGGRGNTDTQYF	TGTGCCAGCAGTGGGGGCAGGGGAAACACAGATACGCAGTATTTT
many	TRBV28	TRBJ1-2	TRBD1	CASSSGQGNYGYTF	TGTGCCAGCAGTTCGGGACAGGGTAACTATGGCTACACCTTC
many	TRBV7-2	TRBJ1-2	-	CASSLMGSYYGYTF	TGTGCCAGCAGCTTAATGGGCAGCTACTATGGCTACACCTTC
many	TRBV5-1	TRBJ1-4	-	CASSLATKEKLFF	TGCGCCAGCAGCTTGGCTACAAAAGAAAAACTGTTTTTT
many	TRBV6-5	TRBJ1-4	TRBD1	CASSTTGVLATNEKLFF	TGTGCCAGCAGTACCACAGGGGTGCTTGCAACTAATGAAAAACTGTTTTTT
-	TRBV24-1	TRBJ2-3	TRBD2	CATSASPSGDTDTQYF	TGTGCCACCAGTGCCTCGCCTAGCGGGGACACAGATACGCAGTATTTT
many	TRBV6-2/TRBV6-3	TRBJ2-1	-	CASSYLIEQFF	TGTGCCAGCAGTTATCTGATTGAGCAGTTCTTC
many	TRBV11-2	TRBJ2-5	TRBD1	CATQGGSETQYF	TGTGCCACCCAAGGGGGCTCTGAGACCCAGTACTTC
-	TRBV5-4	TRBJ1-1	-	CASSLAPVGGDTEAFF	TGTGCCAGCAGCTTGGCGCCCGTGGGGGGTGACACTGAAGCTTTCTTT
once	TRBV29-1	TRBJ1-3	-	CSVETGASGNTIYF	TGCAGCGTTGAGACAGGTGCCTCTGGAAACACCATATATTTT
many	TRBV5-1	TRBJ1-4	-	CASSRGENEKLFF	TGCGCCAGCAGCCGGGGTGAGAATGAAAAACTGTTTTTT
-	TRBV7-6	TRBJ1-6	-	CASSLGVGSPLHF	TGTGCCAGCAGCTTAGGGGTAGGGTCACCCCTCCACTTT
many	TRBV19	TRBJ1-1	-	CASSILAMNTEAFF	TGTGCCAGTAGTATTTTAGCGATGAACACTGAAGCTTTCTTT
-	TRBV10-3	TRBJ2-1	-	CAITRGSGGPYNEQFF	TGTGCCATCACCAGGGGGAGCGGGGGCCCCTACAATGAGCAGTTCTTC
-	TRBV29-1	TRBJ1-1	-	CGARNPVEAFF	TGCGGTGCTCGAAATCCTGTTGAAGCTTTCTTT
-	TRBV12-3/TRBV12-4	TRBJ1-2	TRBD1	CASSNAGTGNYYGYTF	TGTGCCAGCAGTAACGCCGGGACAGGGAATTACTATGGCTACACCTTC
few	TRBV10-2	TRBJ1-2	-	CASTGGGGYTF	TGCGCCAGCACTGGGGGCGGTGGCTACACCTTC
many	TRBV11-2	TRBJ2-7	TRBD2	CASSSTTGQRGTYEQYF	TGTGCCAGCAGCTCGACGACTGGGCAGCGGGGCACCTACGAGCAGTACTTC